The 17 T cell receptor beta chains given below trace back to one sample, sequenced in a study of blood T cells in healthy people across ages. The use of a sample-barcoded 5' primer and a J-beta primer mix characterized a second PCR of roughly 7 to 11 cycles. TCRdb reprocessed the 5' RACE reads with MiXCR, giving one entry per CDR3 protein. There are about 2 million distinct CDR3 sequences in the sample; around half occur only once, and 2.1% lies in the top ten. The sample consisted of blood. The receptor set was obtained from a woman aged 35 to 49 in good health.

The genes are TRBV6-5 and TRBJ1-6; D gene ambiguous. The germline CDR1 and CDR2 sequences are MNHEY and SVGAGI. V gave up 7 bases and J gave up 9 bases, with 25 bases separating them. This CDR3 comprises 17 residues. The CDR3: CASNRAGSPFGISPLHF. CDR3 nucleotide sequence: TGTGCCAGCAACCGCGCCGGGAGTCCTTTTGGGATTTCACCCCTCCACTTT.

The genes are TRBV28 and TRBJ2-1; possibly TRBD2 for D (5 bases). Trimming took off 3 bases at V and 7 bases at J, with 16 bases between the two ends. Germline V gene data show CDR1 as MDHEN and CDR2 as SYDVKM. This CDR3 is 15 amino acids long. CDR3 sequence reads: CASSFPRAQGNEQFF. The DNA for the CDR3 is TGTGCCAGCAGTTTCCCGCGGGCCCAAGGGAATGAGCAGTTCTTC.

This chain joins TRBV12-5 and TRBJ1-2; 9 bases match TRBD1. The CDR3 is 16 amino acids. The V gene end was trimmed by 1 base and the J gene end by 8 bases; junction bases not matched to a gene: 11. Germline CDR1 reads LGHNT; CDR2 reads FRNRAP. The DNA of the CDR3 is TGTGCTAGTGGTTTGGCCGCCTCCAGGACAGGGGAAGGCTACACCTTC. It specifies CASGLAASRTGEGYTF.

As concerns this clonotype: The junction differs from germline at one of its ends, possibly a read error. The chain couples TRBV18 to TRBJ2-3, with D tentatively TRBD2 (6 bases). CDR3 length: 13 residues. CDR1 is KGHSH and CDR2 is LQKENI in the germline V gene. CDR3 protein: CPSSSGLTDTQYF. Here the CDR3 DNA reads TGTCCCAGCTCCTCAGGACTAACAGATACGCAGTATTTT.

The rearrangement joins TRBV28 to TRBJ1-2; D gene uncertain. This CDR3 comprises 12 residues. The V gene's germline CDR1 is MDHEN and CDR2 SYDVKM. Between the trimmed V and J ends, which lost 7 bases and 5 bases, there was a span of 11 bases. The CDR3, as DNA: TGTGCCAGCAACAAAATCGGGTATGGCTACACCTTC. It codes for CASNKIGYGYTF.

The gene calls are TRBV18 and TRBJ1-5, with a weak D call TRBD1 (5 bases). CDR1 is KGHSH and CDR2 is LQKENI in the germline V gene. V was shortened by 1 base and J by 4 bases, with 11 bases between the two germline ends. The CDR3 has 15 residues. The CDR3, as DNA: TGTGCCAGCTCACCACTCCAGGGCCTGAATCAGCCCCAGCATTTT. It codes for CASSPLQGLNQPQHF.

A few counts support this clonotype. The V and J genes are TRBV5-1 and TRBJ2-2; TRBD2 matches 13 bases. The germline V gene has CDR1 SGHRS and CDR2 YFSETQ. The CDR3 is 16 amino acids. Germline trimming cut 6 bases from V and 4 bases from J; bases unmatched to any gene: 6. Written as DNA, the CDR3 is TGCGCCAGCACCCTGGGACTAGCGGGGATCACCGGGGAGCTGTTTTTT. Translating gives CASTLGLAGITGELFF.

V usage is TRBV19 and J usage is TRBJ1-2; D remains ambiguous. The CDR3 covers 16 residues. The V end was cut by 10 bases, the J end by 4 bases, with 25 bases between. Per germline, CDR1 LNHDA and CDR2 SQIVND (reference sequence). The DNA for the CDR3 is TGTGCCACAGGTCGGGAACCTCCGTCGCCCGGCTATGGCTACACCTTC. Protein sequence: CATGREPPSPGYGYTF.

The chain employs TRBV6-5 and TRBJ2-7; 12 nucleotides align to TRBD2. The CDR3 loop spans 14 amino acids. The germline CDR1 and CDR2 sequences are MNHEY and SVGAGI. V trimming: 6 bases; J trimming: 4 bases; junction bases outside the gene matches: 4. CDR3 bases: TGTGCCAGCAGCAAGACTAGCGGGGGATACGAGCAGTACTTC. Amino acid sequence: CASSKTSGGYEQYF.

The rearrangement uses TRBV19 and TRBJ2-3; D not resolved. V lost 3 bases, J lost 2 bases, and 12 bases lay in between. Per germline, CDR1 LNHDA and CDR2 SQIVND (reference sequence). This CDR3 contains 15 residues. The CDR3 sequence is CASSMVRAITDTQYF. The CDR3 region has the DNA TGTGCCAGTAGTATGGTTCGGGCCATCACAGATACGCAGTATTTT.

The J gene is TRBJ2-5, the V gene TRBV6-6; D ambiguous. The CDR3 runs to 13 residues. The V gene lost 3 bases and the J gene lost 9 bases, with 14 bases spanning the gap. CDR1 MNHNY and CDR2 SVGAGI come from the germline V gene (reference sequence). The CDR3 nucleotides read TGTGCCAGCAGTTATGAGACGGATTATCCCCAGTACTTC. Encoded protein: CASSYETDYPQYF.

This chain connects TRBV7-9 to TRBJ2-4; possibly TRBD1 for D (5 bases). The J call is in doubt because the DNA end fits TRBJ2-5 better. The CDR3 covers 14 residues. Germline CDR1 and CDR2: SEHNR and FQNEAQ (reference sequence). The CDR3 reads CASSKDSVGKTQYF. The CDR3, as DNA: TGTGCCAGCTCAAAAGACAGCGTCGGAAAGACCCAGTACTTC.

The chain's CDR3 is CASSPPGHFNYGYTF. CDR3 nucleotide sequence: TGTGCCAGCAGCCCGCCCGGGCACTTTAACTATGGCTACACCTTC. V gene TRBV9 combines with J gene TRBJ1-2; D uncertain. There are 15 residues in the CDR3. Trimming shortened V by 4 bases and J by 1 base, and 14 bases separated the two germline ends. CDR1 and CDR2 (germline): SGDLS, YYNGEE.

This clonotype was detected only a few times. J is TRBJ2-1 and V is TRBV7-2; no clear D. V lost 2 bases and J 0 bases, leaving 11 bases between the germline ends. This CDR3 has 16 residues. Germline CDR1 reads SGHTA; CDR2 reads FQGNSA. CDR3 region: CASSLQFASSYNEQFF. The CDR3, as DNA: TGTGCCAGCAGCTTACAGTTTGCAAGCTCCTACAATGAGCAGTTCTTC.

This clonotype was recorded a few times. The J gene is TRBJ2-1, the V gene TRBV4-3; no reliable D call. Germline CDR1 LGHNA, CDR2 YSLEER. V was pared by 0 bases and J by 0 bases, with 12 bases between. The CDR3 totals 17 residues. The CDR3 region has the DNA TGCGCCAGCAGCCAAGATCCTGCCGTCAGCTCCTACAATGAGCAGTTCTTC. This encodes CASSQDPAVSSYNEQFF.

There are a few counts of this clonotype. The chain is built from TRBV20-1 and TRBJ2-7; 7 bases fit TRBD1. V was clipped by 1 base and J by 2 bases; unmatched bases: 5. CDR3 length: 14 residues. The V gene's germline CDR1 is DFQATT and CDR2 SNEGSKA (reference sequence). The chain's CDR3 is CSARVGTVTYEQYF. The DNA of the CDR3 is TGCAGTGCTAGAGTCGGGACAGTCACCTACGAGCAGTACTTC.

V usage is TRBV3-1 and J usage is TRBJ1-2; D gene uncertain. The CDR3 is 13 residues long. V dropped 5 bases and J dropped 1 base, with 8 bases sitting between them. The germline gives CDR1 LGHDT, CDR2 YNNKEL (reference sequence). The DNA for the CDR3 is TGTGCCAGCAGCGGCGAGGTTAACTATGGCTACACCTTC. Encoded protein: CASSGEVNYGYTF.